This T cell receptor (beta chain) emerged from a study of blood T cell repertoires in COVID-19. The overall study: The samples span acute and convalescent COVID-19 from the United States, Italy and Spain. Sample material is recorded as cDNA or gDNA derived from T cells, B-cell-depleted T cells, or PBMCs.

Methods used by the authors: Reference gene primer amplification in the assay estimated nucleated cell counts. Data came from immunoSEQ multiplex PCR; TCRdb stores just in-frame clones and leaves some out. That table furnishes V, J and clone size, whereas the DNA furnished D and trimming. The table records some 260,000 clones, about four fifths of them present only once. Remarks on this clone: Other DNA sequences in the sample encode the same CDR3.

CDR3 length equals 13 residues. V was trimmed by 4 bases and J by 1 base, leaving 7 bases between them. CDR1 and CDR2 (germline): SGHRS, YFSETQ. This rearrangement joins TRBV5-1 to TRBJ2-3; D is possibly TRBD2 (5 bases). The sequencing sample was made of peripheral blood. The TCR originated in a man of 80 years or more with acute or convalescent COVID-19. For the CDR3, the DNA is TGCGCCAGCAGCAGGACTCGCACAGATACGCAGTATTTT. Its translation: CASSRTRTDTQYF.